The present entry profiles one TCR beta chain with its context. This record belongs to a study of blood T cell repertoires in COVID-19. Libraries were prepared by immunoSEQ multiplex PCR; TCRdb keeps only in-frame clonotypes and omits some of them. The data contain approximately 54,000 clones, more than 70% of them singletons. The V end lost 2 bases, the J end lost 14 bases, and 27 bases lay between the germline ends. The germline CDR1 and CDR2 sequences are ENHRY and SYGVKD. The CDR3 totals 16 residues. The rearrangement joins TRBV10-3 to TRBJ1-2; D might be TRBD1 (6 bases). Sequenced sample: peripheral blood. The TCR was taken from a man of 80 years or more with active COVID-19. The CDR3 bases are TGTGCCATCAGTGAGAGGGACACTGGAGGCCCTCAGGAAGGAACCTTC. Its protein product is CAISERDTGGPQEGTF.